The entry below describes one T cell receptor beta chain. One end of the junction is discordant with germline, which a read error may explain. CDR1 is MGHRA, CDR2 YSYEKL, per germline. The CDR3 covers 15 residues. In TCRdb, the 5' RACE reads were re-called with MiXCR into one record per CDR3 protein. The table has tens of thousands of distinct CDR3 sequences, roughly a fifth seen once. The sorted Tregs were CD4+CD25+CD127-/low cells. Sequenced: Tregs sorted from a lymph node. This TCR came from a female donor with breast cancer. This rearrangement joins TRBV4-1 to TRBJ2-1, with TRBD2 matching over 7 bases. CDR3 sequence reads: CASSQAGAAYNEQFF. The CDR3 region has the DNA TGTGCCAGCAGCCAGGCGGGAGCGGCCTACAATGAGCAGTTCTTC.